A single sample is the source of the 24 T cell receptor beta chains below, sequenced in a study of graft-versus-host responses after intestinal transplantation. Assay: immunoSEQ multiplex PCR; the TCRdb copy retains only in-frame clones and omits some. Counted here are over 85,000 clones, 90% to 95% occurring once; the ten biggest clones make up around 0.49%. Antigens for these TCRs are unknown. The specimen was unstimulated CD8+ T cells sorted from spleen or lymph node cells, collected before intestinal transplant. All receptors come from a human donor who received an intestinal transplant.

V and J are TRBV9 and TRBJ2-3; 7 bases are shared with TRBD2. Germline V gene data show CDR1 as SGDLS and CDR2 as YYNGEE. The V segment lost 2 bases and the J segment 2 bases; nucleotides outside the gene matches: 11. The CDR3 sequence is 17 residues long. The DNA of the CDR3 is TGTGCCAGCAGCGTCGAGACCGGGACTATACCCACAGATACGCAGTATTTT. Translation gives CASSVETGTIPTDTQYF.

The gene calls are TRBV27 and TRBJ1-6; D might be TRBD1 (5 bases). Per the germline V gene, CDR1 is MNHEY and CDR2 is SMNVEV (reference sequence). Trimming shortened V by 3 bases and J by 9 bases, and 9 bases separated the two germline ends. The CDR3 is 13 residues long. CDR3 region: CASSFSGVSPLHF. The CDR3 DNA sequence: TGTGCCAGCAGTTTTTCGGGGGTTTCACCCCTCCACTTT.

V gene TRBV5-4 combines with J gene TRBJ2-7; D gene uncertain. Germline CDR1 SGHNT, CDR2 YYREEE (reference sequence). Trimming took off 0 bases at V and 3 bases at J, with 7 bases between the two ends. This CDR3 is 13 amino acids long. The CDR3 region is CASSLGPYYEQYF. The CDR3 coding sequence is TGTGCCAGCAGCTTGGGGCCATACTACGAGCAGTACTTC.

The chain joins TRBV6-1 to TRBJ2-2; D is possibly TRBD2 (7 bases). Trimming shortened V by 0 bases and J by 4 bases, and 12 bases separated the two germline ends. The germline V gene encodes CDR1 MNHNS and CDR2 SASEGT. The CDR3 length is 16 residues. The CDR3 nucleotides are TGTGCCAGCAGTGAAGCGGGGGGGCGAGTCACCGGGGAGCTGTTTTTT. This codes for CASSEAGGRVTGELFF.

Here the CDR3 DNA reads TGTGCCAGTTCCAGGGGAGGGAGAAACACTGAAGCTTTCTTT. Translating it yields CASSRGGRNTEAFF. The rearrangement joins TRBV2 to TRBJ1-1, with D possibly matching TRBD1 (6 bases). V was pared by 9 bases and J by 2 bases, with 16 bases between. There are 14 residues in the CDR3. CDR1 SNHLY and CDR2 FYNNEI come from the germline V gene.

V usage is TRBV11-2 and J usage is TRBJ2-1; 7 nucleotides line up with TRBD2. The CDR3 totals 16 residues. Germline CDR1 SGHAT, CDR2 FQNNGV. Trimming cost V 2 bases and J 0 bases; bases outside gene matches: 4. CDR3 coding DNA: TGTGCCAGCAGCTTATTCGCTAGCGGCTCCTACAATGAGCAGTTCTTC. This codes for CASSLFASGSYNEQFF.

In nucleotides, the CDR3 is TGTGCCAGCAGCCAACCGGGAATTCCAATCAATGAGCAGTTCTTC. It yields the protein CASSQPGIPINEQFF. The chain is built from TRBV5-4 and TRBJ2-1; D is perhaps TRBD2 (5 bases). This CDR3 spans 15 amino acids. Trimming removed 4 bases from V and 6 bases from J, with 17 bases in between. CDR1 is SGHNT and CDR2 is YYREEE in the germline V gene (reference sequence).

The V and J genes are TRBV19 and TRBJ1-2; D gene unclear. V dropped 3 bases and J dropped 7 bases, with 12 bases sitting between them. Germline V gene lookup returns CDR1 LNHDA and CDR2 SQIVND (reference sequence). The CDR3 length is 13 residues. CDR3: CASSIGGSGGYTF. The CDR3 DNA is TGTGCCAGTAGTATCGGCGGGTCGGGTGGCTACACCTTC.

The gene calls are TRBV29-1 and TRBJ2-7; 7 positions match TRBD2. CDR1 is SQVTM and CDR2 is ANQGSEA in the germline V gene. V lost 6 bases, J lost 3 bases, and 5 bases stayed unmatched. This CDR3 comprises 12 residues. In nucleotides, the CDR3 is TGCAGCGTCCGACTAGCTCTCTACGAGCAGTACTTC. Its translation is CSVRLALYEQYF.

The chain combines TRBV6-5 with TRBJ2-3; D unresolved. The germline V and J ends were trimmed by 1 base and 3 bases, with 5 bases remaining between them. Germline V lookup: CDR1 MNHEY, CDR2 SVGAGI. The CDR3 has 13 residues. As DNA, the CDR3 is TGTGCCAGCAGTTACTTGAGGACAGATACGCAGTATTTT. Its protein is CASSYLRTDTQYF.

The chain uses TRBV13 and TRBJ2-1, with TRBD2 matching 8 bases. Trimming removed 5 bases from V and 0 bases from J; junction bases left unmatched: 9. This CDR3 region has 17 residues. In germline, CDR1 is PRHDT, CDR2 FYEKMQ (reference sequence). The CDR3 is CASSTGLASSSYNEQFF. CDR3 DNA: TGTGCCAGCAGCACCGGACTAGCCTCTAGCTCCTACAATGAGCAGTTCTTC.

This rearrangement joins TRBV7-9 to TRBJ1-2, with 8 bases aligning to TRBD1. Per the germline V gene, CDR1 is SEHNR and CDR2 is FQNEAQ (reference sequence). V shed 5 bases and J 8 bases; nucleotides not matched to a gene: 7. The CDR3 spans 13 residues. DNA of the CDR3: TGTGCCAGCAGCCCAGCGACAGGGGACGGCTACACCTTC. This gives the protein CASSPATGDGYTF.

CDR3 sequence reads: CSFSAAYGYTF. The CDR3 DNA reads TGCAGCTTCTCCGCGGCCTATGGCTACACCTTC. V gene TRBV29-1 combines with J gene TRBJ1-2; no firm D call. The CDR3 contains 11 residues. Trimming left V 8 bases short and J 4 bases short, with 11 bases between. Germline values: CDR1 SQVTM, CDR2 ANQGSEA.

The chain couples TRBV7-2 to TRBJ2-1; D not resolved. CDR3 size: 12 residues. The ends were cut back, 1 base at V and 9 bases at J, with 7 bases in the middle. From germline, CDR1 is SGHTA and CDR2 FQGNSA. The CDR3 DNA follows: TGTGCCAGCAGCTTAGAGTCGGGTGAGCAGTTCTTC. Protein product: CASSLESGEQFF.

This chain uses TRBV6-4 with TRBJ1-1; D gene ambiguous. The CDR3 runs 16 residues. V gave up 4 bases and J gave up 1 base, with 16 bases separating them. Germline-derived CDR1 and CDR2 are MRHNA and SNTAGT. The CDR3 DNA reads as TGTGCCAGCAGTGTTGAATTTGTATTACAGAACACTGAAGCTTTCTTT. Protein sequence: CASSVEFVLQNTEAFF.

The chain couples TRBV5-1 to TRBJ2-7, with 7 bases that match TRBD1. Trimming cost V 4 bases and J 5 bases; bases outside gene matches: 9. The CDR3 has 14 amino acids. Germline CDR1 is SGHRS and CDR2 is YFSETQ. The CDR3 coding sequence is TGCGCCAGCAGCACTTGGACAGGTGAAGACGAGCAGTACTTC. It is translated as CASSTWTGEDEQYF.

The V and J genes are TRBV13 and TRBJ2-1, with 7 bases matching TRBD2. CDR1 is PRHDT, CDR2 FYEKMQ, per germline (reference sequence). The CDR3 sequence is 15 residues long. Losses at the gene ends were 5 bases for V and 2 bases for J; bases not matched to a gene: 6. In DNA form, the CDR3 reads TGTGCCAGCAGCCGCCGTGGGAGGGCCTACAATGAGCAGTTCTTC. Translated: CASSRRGRAYNEQFF. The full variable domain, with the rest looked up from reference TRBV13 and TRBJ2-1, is AAGVIQSPRHLIKEKRETATLKCYPIPRHDTVYWYQQGPGQDPQFLISFYEKMQSDKGSIPDRFSAQQFSDYHSELNMSSLELGDSALYFCASSRRGRAYNEQFFGPGTRLTVL.

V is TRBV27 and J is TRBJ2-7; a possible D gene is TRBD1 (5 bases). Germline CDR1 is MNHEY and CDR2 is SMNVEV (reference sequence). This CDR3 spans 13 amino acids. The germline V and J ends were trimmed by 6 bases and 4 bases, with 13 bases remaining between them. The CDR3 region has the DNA TGTGCCAGCAGCAAGACAGATTCGTACGAGCAGTACTTC. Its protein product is CASSKTDSYEQYF.

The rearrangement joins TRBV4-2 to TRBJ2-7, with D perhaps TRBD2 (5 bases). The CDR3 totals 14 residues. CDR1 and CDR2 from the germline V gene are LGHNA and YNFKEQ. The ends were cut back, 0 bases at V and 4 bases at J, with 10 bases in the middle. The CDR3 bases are TGTGCCAGCAGCCAAGACGGGGTCTTGTACGAGCAGTACTTC. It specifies CASSQDGVLYEQYF.

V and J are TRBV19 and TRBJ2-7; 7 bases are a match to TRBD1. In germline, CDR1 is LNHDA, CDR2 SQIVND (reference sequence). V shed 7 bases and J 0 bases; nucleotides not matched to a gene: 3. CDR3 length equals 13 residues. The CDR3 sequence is CASTGQNSYEQYF. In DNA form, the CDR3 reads TGTGCCAGTACGGGACAGAACTCCTACGAGCAGTACTTC.

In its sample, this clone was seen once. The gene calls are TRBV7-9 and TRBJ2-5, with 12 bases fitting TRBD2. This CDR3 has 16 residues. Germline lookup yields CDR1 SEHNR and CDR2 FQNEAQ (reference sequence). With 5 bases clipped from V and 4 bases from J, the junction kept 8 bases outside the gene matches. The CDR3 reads CASSPWLAGGGETQYF. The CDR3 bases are TGTGCCAGCAGCCCTTGGCTAGCGGGAGGGGGAGAGACCCAGTACTTC.

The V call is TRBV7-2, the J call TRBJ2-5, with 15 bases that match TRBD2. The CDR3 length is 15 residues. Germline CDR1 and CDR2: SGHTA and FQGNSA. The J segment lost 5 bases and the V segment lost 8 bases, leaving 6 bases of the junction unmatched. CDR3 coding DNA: TGTGCCAGCGGACTAGCGGGAGGGTTCGTGGAGACCCAGTACTTC. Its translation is CASGLAGGFVETQYF.

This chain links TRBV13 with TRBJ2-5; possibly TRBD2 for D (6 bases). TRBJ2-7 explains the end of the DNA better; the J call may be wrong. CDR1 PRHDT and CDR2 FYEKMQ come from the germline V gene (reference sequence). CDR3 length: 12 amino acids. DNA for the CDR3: TGTGCCAGCAGCCTCGGAGGGTACGAGCAGTACTTC. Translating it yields CASSLGGYEQYF.

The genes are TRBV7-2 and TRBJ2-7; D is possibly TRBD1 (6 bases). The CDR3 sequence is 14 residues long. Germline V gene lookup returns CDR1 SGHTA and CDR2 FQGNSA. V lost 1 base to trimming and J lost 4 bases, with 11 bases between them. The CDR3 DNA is TGTGCCAGCAGCTTAGACTCAGGGGCGTACGAGCAGTACTTC. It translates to CASSLDSGAYEQYF.